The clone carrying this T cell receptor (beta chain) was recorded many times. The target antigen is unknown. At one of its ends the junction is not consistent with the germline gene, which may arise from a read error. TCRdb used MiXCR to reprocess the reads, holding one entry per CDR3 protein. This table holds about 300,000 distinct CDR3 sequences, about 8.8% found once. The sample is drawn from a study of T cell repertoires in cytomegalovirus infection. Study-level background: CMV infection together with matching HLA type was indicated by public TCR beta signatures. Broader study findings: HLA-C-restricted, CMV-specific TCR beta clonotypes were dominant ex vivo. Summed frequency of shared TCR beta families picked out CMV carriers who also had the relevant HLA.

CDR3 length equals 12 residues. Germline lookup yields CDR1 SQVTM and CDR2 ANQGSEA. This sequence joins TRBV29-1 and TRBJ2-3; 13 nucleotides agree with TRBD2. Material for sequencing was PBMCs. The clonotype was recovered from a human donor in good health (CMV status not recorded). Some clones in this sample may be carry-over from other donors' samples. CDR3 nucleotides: TGCAGCGTTGAAACGACTAGCGGGGGGTATTTTTTT. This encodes CSVETTSGGYFF.